This entry lists 26 T cell receptor beta chains sequenced from one sample in a study of control samples from healthy donors and cancer patients. Profiled with immunoSEQ multiplex PCR; TCRdb holds only in-frame clones, not every one. This table holds 130,000 or so clones, just under 90% found once. The sequenced sample was blood. These receptors came from a man younger than 40 in good health.

V gene TRBV9 combines with J gene TRBJ1-5; D possibly corresponds to TRBD1 (6 bases). Trimming stripped 1 base from V and 8 bases from J, with 16 bases between. The germline CDR1 and CDR2 sequences are SGDLS and YYNGEE. The CDR3 sequence is 15 residues long. The CDR3 DNA follows: TGTGCCAGCAGCGTATCCGGGGGCGGGGTCGAGCCCCAGCATTTT. It translates to CASSVSGGGVEPQHF.

The chain has TRBV4-2 and TRBJ1-6, with 10 bases that match TRBD1. With 4 bases clipped from V and 10 bases from J, the junction kept 7 bases outside the gene matches. The CDR3 covers 15 residues. CDR1 is LGHNA and CDR2 is YNFKEQ in the germline V gene. CDR3 nucleotide sequence: TGTGCCAGCAGCCCCCCGGGGGACAGGGGATCACCCCTCCACTTT. It specifies CASSPPGDRGSPLHF.

This clone was observed a few times. V gene TRBV24-1 combines with J gene TRBJ1-3; weak D call: TRBD1 (6 bases). The CDR3 spans 14 residues. The germline V gene has CDR1 KGHDR and CDR2 SFDVKD. Trimming cost V 3 bases and J 7 bases, with 12 bases left between them. CDR3 sequence reads: CATSDPDRRNTIYF. CDR3 nucleotide sequence: TGTGCCACCAGTGATCCCGACAGGAGGAACACCATATATTTT.

The CDR3 is CASSQGEYQPQHF. The CDR3 nucleotides read TGTGCCAGCAGCCAAGGAGAATATCAGCCCCAGCATTTT. This rearrangement joins TRBV3-1 (or the pseudogene TRBV3-2) to TRBJ1-5; D unresolved. CDR3 length: 13 amino acids. Germline lookup yields CDR1 LGHDT and CDR2 YNNKEL (reference sequence). The germline V and J ends were trimmed by 1 base and 5 bases, with 6 bases remaining between them.

V is TRBV10-3 and J is TRBJ1-2; D remains unclear. The CDR3 is 14 amino acids. The V gene's germline CDR1 is ENHRY and CDR2 SYGVKD. Trimming took off 0 bases at V and 6 bases at J, with 11 bases between the two ends. CDR3 in amino acids: CAISESILADGYTF. The CDR3 nucleotides are TGTGCCATCAGTGAGTCGATACTGGCGGATGGCTACACCTTC.

This chain uses TRBV11-3 with TRBJ1-6, with 7 bases that match TRBD1. CDR1 and CDR2 (germline): SGHNT, YENEEA. The CDR3 covers 14 residues. V lost 3 bases, J lost 10 bases, and 6 bases stayed unmatched. CDR3 residues: CASSFGTEGSPLHF. The CDR3 DNA sequence: TGTGCCAGCAGCTTCGGGACAGAGGGATCACCCCTCCACTTT.

This chain uses TRBV6-6 with TRBJ1-5; D is uncertain. The CDR3 is 12 amino acids. Germline V gene sequence: CDR1 MNHNY, CDR2 SVGAGI (reference sequence). Trimming took off 6 bases at V and 3 bases at J, with 6 bases between the two ends. The CDR3 sequence: CASSVPNQPQHF. The CDR3 DNA follows: TGTGCCAGCAGCGTCCCCAATCAGCCCCAGCATTTT.

The chain links TRBV7-2 to TRBJ1-1; D is unresolved. Germline CDR1 is SGHTA and CDR2 is FQGNSA. Between the trimmed V and J ends, which lost 0 bases and 1 base, there was a span of 3 bases. This CDR3 contains 13 residues. The CDR3 loop reads CASSLAANTEAFF. The DNA of the CDR3 is TGTGCCAGCAGCTTAGCGGCGAACACTGAAGCTTTCTTT. The whole variable domain, filled in from reference TRBV7-2 and TRBJ1-1, reads GAGVSQSPSNKVTEKGKDVELRCDPISGHTALYWYRQSLGQGLEFLIYFQGNSAPDKSGLPSDRFSAERTGGSVSTLTIQRTQQEDSAVYLCASSLAANTEAFFGQGTRLTVV.

This sequence joins TRBV10-3 and TRBJ2-7, with no clear D. Germline V lookup: CDR1 ENHRY, CDR2 SYGVKD. There are 15 residues in the CDR3. V lost 0 bases and J lost 12, with 21 bases in between. The CDR3 sequence: CAISESRTQVQVLYF. CDR3 nucleotide sequence: TGTGCCATCAGTGAGTCGAGAACGCAGGTTCAAGTTCTGTACTTC.

The gene calls are TRBV29-1 and TRBJ2-1; TRBD1 aligns across 7 bases. V trimming: 6 bases; J trimming: 2 bases; junction bases outside the gene matches: 4. Per the germline V gene, CDR1 is SQVTM and CDR2 is ANQGSEA. The CDR3 extends over 13 amino acids. In nucleotides, the CDR3 is TGCAGCGTCTTAGGGGGCGCCTACAATGAGCAGTTCTTC. This encodes CSVLGGAYNEQFF.

V usage is TRBV7-2 and J usage is TRBJ2-1; D perhaps matches TRBD1 (5 bases). The CDR3 is 14 residues long. CDR1 SGHTA and CDR2 FQGNSA come from the germline V gene. V gave up 2 bases and J gave up 1 base, with 6 bases separating them. Here the CDR3 reads CASSLKGSYNEQFF. The CDR3 coding sequence is TGTGCCAGCAGCTTAAAGGGGTCCTACAATGAGCAGTTCTTC.

Here the CDR3 DNA reads TGTGCCTGGAGTATACAGAGCAATCAGCCCCAGCATTTT. Translating gives CAWSIQSNQPQHF. This chain uses TRBV30 with TRBJ1-5; D unresolved. Germline CDR1 reads GTSNPN; CDR2 reads SVGIG (reference sequence). V gave up 2 bases and J gave up 1 base, with 6 bases separating them. There are 13 residues in the CDR3.

The gene calls are TRBV27 and TRBJ2-7; 7 bases are a match to TRBD1. Germline V CDR1 and CDR2: MNHEY, SMNVEV (reference sequence). The CDR3 covers 14 residues. Trimming cost V 4 bases and J 2 bases; bases outside gene matches: 5. CDR3 coding DNA: TGTGCCAGCAGTTCTACGACAGGGACCTACGAGCAGTACGTC. It codes for CASSSTTGTYEQYV.

This clone was observed a single time. The chain employs TRBV7-3 and TRBJ2-5; 8 nucleotides match TRBD2. The germline V gene encodes CDR1 SGHTA and CDR2 FQGTGA. The V and J ends lost 5 bases and 4 bases, in that order; junction bases with no gene match: 9. The CDR3 contains 15 residues. CDR3 sequence: CASSPGGAPGETQYF. As DNA, the CDR3 is TGTGCCAGCAGCCCCGGGGGGGCACCGGGAGAGACCCAGTACTTC.

The rearrangement uses TRBV12-5 and TRBJ1-6, with D possibly being TRBD1 (5 bases). CDR1 is LGHNT, CDR2 FRNRAP, per germline. V lost 3 bases to trimming and J lost 0 bases, with 12 bases between them. This CDR3 has 17 amino acids. The CDR3 here is CASGFKGRSSYNSPLHF. The CDR3 coding sequence is TGTGCTAGTGGTTTTAAGGGACGGAGCTCCTATAATTCACCCCTCCACTTT.

This clone was counted between two and nine times. The V call is TRBV12-3 or TRBV12-4, the J call TRBJ1-4; maybe TRBD1 (6 bases). The CDR3 is made up of 12 amino acids. Trimming left V 4 bases short and J 8 bases short, with 8 bases between. CDR3: CASSSGQEKLFF. CDR3 bases: TGTGCCAGCAGTTCCGGACAGGAAAAACTGTTTTTT.

V and J are TRBV6-5 and TRBJ1-1; 12 nucleotides match TRBD1. The junction had 5 bases not matched to a gene; V was cut back by 4 bases and J by 2 bases. This CDR3 region has 16 residues. The germline CDR1 and CDR2 sequences are MNHEY and SVGAGI. CDR3: CASSSGTGGLNTEAFF. The CDR3 nucleotides read TGTGCCAGCAGTTCCGGGACAGGGGGCCTCAACACTGAAGCTTTCTTT.

The genes are TRBV19 and TRBJ2-1; 7 bases align to TRBD1. CDR1 is LNHDA and CDR2 is SQIVND in the germline V gene (reference sequence). The junction had 6 bases not matched to a gene; V was cut back by 2 bases and J by 2 bases. CDR3 size: 16 residues. CDR3 amino acids: CASSILGDSPYNEQFF. CDR3 in DNA: TGTGCCAGTAGTATATTAGGGGACAGCCCCTACAATGAGCAGTTCTTC.

The chain uses TRBV6-6 and TRBJ1-2; TRBD1 matches at 7 bases. CDR3 size: 16 residues. CDR1 is MNHNY and CDR2 is SVGAGI in the germline V gene (reference sequence). Germline trimming cut 5 bases from V and 5 bases from J; bases unmatched to any gene: 14. The CDR3 protein is CASSTTGAPNYYGYTF. In DNA, the CDR3 is TGTGCCAGCAGTACTACAGGGGCACCTAACTATTATGGCTACACCTTC.

The V call is TRBV14, the J call TRBJ2-1; 8 bases map to TRBD1. V was pared by 3 bases and J by 0 bases, with 13 bases of the junction left unmatched. CDR3 length equals 19 residues. Germline CDR1 is SGHDN and CDR2 is FVKESK. The CDR3 here is CASSHRTGTGTSSYNEQFF. The CDR3 DNA is TGTGCCAGCAGCCACCGAACCGGGACAGGAACAAGCTCCTACAATGAGCAGTTCTTC.

V is TRBV19 and J is TRBJ1-2; a weak D match, TRBD1 (6 bases). Germline CDR1 is LNHDA and CDR2 is SQIVND (reference sequence). The V end lost 0 bases, the J end lost 4 bases, and 12 bases lay between the germline ends. The CDR3 sequence is 15 residues long. CDR3 loop: CASSIEGGISYGYTF. The CDR3 DNA is TGTGCCAGTAGTATAGAGGGGGGCATCTCCTATGGCTACACCTTC.

The chain carries TRBV7-2 and TRBJ2-6, with 7 bases matching TRBD1. This CDR3 has 16 residues. Trimming took 0 bases from V and 5 from J; bases not matched to a gene: 4. The germline V gene encodes CDR1 SGHTA and CDR2 FQGNSA. The CDR3: CASSLAGQIRANVLTF. DNA for the CDR3: TGTGCCAGCAGCTTAGCGGGACAGATAAGGGCCAACGTCCTGACTTTC.

The V gene is TRBV7-9, the J gene TRBJ2-4; D assignment may be TRBD1 or TRBD2 (6 bases each). Germline-derived CDR1 and CDR2 are SEHNR and FQNEAQ (reference sequence). The germline V and J ends were trimmed by 1 base and 9 bases, with 22 bases remaining between them. This CDR3 region has 17 residues. CDR3 in DNA: TGTGCCAGCAGCTTAGTGGGAGAGCGCAGGGGCGGGGTCATTCAGTACTTC. Protein sequence: CASSLVGERRGGVIQYF.

The genes are TRBV18 and TRBJ1-3; 7 nucleotides agree with TRBD1. V lost 3 bases, J lost 2 bases, and 13 bases stayed unmatched. Germline CDR1 KGHSH, CDR2 LQKENI. This CDR3 comprises 18 residues. For the CDR3, the DNA is TGTGCCAGCTCACCGTTAGAAACAGGGGTCGGGACTGGAAACACCATATATTTT. It encodes CASSPLETGVGTGNTIYF.

The V gene is TRBV6-1, the J gene TRBJ1-2; D not resolved. This CDR3 contains 14 residues. The V gene's germline CDR1 is MNHNS and CDR2 SASEGT. Deletions cut 1 base from V and 0 bases from J, with 6 bases between. CDR3 sequence reads: CASSEGRANYGYTF. In DNA, the CDR3 is TGTGCCAGCAGTGAAGGACGGGCTAACTATGGCTACACCTTC.

The chain uses TRBV28 and TRBJ1-2, with TRBD1 matching over 9 bases. The junction had 4 bases not matched to a gene; V was cut back by 2 bases and J by 3 bases. Germline V gene data show CDR1 as MDHEN and CDR2 as SYDVKM. This CDR3 spans 15 amino acids. The CDR3 reads CASSLVQGADYGYTF. CDR3 DNA: TGTGCCAGCAGTTTAGTACAGGGGGCGGACTATGGCTACACCTTC.